Sequencing of this T cell receptor (beta chain) was carried out in a study of immune evolution from preneoplasia to lung adenocarcinoma. TCRdb's table, derived via immunoSEQ multiplex PCR, lists solely in-frame clones and lacks some. The table records 39,000 or so clones, 70% to 80% of them present only once. The junction had 8 bases not matched to a gene; V was cut back by 7 bases and J by 2 bases. This CDR3 spans 16 amino acids. CDR1 and CDR2 from the germline V gene are MDHEN and SYDVKM. The chain uses TRBV28 and TRBJ2-3; 11 bases are shared with TRBD2. The TCR originated in a person in their sixties with lung adenocarcinoma. Sequencing input: FFPE invasive lung adenocarcinoma tissue. The CDR3 is CASTARGLAATDTQYF. CDR3 DNA: TGTGCCAGCACCGCAAGGGGACTAGCGGCCACAGATACGCAGTATTTT. The full variable domain, in which reference TRBV28 and TRBJ2-3 provide the parts outside the CDR3, is DVKVTQSSRYLVKRTGEKVFLECVQDMDHENMFWYRQDPGLGLRLIYFSYDVKMKEKGDIPEGYSVSREKKERFSLILESASTNQTSMYLCASTARGLAATDTQYFGPGTRLTVL.